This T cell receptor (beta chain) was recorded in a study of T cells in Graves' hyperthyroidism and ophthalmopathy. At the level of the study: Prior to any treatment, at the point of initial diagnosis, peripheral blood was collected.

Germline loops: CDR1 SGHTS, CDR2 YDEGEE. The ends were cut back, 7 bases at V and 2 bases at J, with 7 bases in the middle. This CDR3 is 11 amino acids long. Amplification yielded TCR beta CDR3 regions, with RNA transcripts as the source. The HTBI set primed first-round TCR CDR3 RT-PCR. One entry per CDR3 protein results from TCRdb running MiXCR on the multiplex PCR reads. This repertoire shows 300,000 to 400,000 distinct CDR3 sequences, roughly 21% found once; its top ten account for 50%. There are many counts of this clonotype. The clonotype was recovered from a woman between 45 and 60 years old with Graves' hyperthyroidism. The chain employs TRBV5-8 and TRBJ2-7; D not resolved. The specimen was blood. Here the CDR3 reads CASRLTYEQYF. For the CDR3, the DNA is TGTGCCAGCCGCCTTACCTACGAGCAGTACTTC.